The 16 T cell receptor beta chains presented below share a single source sample, sequenced in a study of OX40 agonist ivuxolimab in advanced cancers. Measured with immunoSEQ multiplex PCR; TCRdb has only the in-frame clones, and not every one. The sample consists of more than 20,000 clones, around four fifths of them appearing once. Sample: CD4+ or CD8+ T cells sorted from blood, taken in a trial of the OX40 agonist ivuxolimab. The receptors originated from an adult with an advanced solid tumor such as melanoma, head and neck, liver or kidney cancer.

This rearrangement joins TRBV7-2 to TRBJ2-7; D gene uncertain. Germline V gives CDR1 SGHTA, CDR2 FQGNSA. This CDR3 contains 11 residues. Trimming shortened V by 5 bases and J by 3 bases, and 5 bases separated the two germline ends. CDR3 sequence (DNA): TGTGCCAGCAGCGAATACTACGAGCAGTACTTC. Translation: CASSEYYEQYF. Together with reference TRBV7-2 and TRBJ2-7, the CDR3 gives the full variable domain: GAGVSQSPSNKVTEKGKDVELRCDPISGHTALYWYRQSLGQGLEFLIYFQGNSAPDKSGLPSDRFSAERTGGSVSTLTIQRTQQEDSAVYLCASSEYYEQYFGPGTRLTVT.

Details on this clone: At one of its ends the junction is not consistent with the germline gene, which may arise from a read error. The CDR3 DNA reads as TGTGCCAGCAGGTTAGGGGAATTCAACCCCTACAATGAGCAGTTCTTC. Amino acids: CASRLGEFNPYNEQFF. This sequence joins TRBV7-8 and TRBJ2-1; TRBD1 is a possible D gene (5 bases). CDR3 length: 16 amino acids. Germline V lookup: CDR1 SGHVS, CDR2 FQNEAQ. The full variable domain, rest sourced from reference TRBV7-8 and TRBJ2-1, is GAGVSQSPRYKVAKRGQDVALRCDPISGHVSLFWYQQALGQGPEFLTYFQNEAQLDKSGLPSDRFFAERPEGSVSTLKIQRTQQEDSAVYLCASRLGEFNPYNEQFFGPGTRLTVL.

This chain joins TRBV9 and TRBJ2-3; D tentatively fits TRBD1 or TRBD2 (6 bases each). V was trimmed by 1 base and J by 0 bases, leaving 9 bases between them. The CDR3 is 15 residues long. The V gene's germline CDR1 is SGDLS and CDR2 YYNGEE. For the CDR3, the DNA is TGTGCCAGCAGCGTAAGGGGGGCTAGCACAGATACGCAGTATTTT. It specifies CASSVRGASTDTQYF.

This rearrangement joins TRBV29-1 to TRBJ2-5, with 9 bases identical to TRBD2. With 5 bases clipped from V and 0 bases from J, the junction kept 10 bases outside the gene matches. The CDR3 consists of 16 residues. Germline V gene lookup returns CDR1 SQVTM and CDR2 ANQGSEA. DNA for the CDR3: TGCAGCGTTTTGCGCGGACTAGCGACGTACCAAGAGACCCAGTACTTC. Translating gives CSVLRGLATYQETQYF.

This chain joins TRBV28 and TRBJ2-7; possible D gene TRBD2, 6 bases. This CDR3 region has 16 residues. The germline V gene encodes CDR1 MDHEN and CDR2 SYDVKM. Trimming stripped 5 bases from V and 4 bases from J, with 21 bases between. CDR3 in DNA: TGTGCCAGCAGTATCGCTAGGGGCGTCGCGGGGTACGAGCAGTACTTC. It encodes CASSIARGVAGYEQYF.

A note on this clone: Distinct nucleotide sequences in the sample also encode this CDR3. The CDR3 is CSVDGTGYGYTF. Here the CDR3 DNA reads TGCAGCGTTGATGGGACCGGGTATGGCTACACCTTC. V and J are TRBV29-1 and TRBJ1-2, with TRBD1 as a possible D gene (5 bases). Germline CDR1 reads SQVTM; CDR2 reads ANQGSEA. There are 12 residues in the CDR3. The V end was cut by 3 bases, the J end by 5 bases, with 10 bases between.

By share, this clone counts as medium-sized. This chain uses TRBV30 with TRBJ1-1; 9 bases align to TRBD1. CDR1 is GTSNPN and CDR2 is SVGIG in the germline V gene (reference sequence). J lost 0 bases, V lost 3 bases, and 8 bases had no gene match. CDR3 length: 16 residues. The CDR3 coding sequence is TGTGCCTGGAGGATAAAGGGACAGGGACTGAACACTGAAGCTTTCTTT. This gives the protein CAWRIKGQGLNTEAFF.

The genes are TRBV9 and TRBJ2-5; 7 bases line up with TRBD2. The CDR3 has 18 amino acids. The germline CDR1 and CDR2 sequences are SGDLS and YYNGEE. The junction had 12 bases not matched to a gene; V was cut back by 0 bases and J by 1 base. The DNA of the CDR3 is TGTGCCAGCAGCGTAGGCACTTCCAGTACGGGGGGCCAAGAGACCCAGTACTTC. Translated, it gives CASSVGTSSTGGQETQYF.

About this clone: With a much larger clone just one base away, this may be a read error. The J gene is TRBJ2-7, the V gene TRBV10-3; D is unclear. Germline CDR1 ENHRY, CDR2 SYGVKD. This CDR3 spans 13 amino acids. Trimming pared 7 bases from V and 5 bases from J, leaving 15 bases between. The CDR3 region has the DNA TGTGCCATCACCCCGGACGCATCCCACGAGCAGTACTTC. Its translation: CAITPDASHEQYF.

The chain combines TRBV5-1 with TRBJ1-5; unclear D gene. Germline V CDR1 and CDR2: SGHRS, YFSETQ. There are 14 residues in the CDR3. V gave up 9 bases and J gave up 2 bases, with 15 bases separating them. For the CDR3, the DNA is TGCGCCACAACGACGTGCCCCCGCAATCAGCCCCAGCATTTT. It specifies CATTTCPRNQPQHF.

V gene TRBV19 combines with J gene TRBJ1-1; no clear D gene. V lost 6 bases and J lost 5, with 16 bases in between. Germline V gives CDR1 LNHDA, CDR2 SQIVND (reference sequence). This CDR3 is built from 14 residues. The CDR3 DNA is TGTGCCAGTAGGCGGGCCCCGTGGGGTACTGAAGCTTTCTTT. Encoded protein: CASRRAPWGTEAFF.

This clone came up a few times. The genes are TRBV28 and TRBJ2-1, with D uncertain. Between the trimmed V and J ends, which lost 1 base and 3 bases, there was a span of 4 bases. Germline V gives CDR1 MDHEN, CDR2 SYDVKM. The CDR3 totals 13 residues. Written as DNA, the CDR3 is TGTGCCAGCAGTTTATACTACTACAATGAGCAGTTCTTC. Protein: CASSLYYYNEQFF.

The CDR3 protein is CASSQGLAGTDTQYF. The CDR3 nucleotides are TGCGCCAGCAGCCAAGGTCTAGCGGGCACAGATACGCAGTATTTT. The rearrangement uses TRBV4-1 and TRBJ2-3; 7 bases agree with TRBD2. Germline V gene sequence: CDR1 MGHRA, CDR2 YSYEKL. The CDR3 contains 15 residues. Trimming took 1 base from V and 1 from J; bases not matched to a gene: 2.

The rearrangement joins TRBV6-5 to TRBJ2-7; D is ambiguous. Germline V gives CDR1 MNHEY, CDR2 SVGAGI. The V gene lost 4 bases and the J gene lost 4 bases, with 8 bases spanning the gap. The CDR3 extends over 12 amino acids. The CDR3 region is CASSLGDYEQYF. CDR3 nucleotide sequence: TGTGCCAGCAGTTTAGGAGATTACGAGCAGTACTTC.

A few counts support this clone. Other nucleotide sequences from this sample produce the same CDR3. The V and J genes are TRBV27 and TRBJ2-7; TRBD2 aligns across 10 bases. CDR1 MNHEY and CDR2 SMNVEV come from the germline V gene (reference sequence). Losses at the gene ends were 6 bases for V and 2 bases for J; bases not matched to a gene: 1. CDR3 length: 13 residues. The CDR3 loop reads CASRGLAAYEQYF. The DNA for the CDR3 is TGTGCCAGCAGAGGACTAGCGGCCTACGAGCAGTACTTC.

The chain links TRBV6-5 to TRBJ2-1; 10 bases fit TRBD2. This CDR3 spans 14 amino acids. J lost 7 bases, V lost 6 bases, and 6 bases had no gene match. The germline V gene encodes CDR1 MNHEY and CDR2 SVGAGI. DNA of the CDR3: TGTGCCAGCAGGCTTAGCGGGGGGCCTAATGAGCAGTTCTTC. This codes for CASRLSGGPNEQFF.